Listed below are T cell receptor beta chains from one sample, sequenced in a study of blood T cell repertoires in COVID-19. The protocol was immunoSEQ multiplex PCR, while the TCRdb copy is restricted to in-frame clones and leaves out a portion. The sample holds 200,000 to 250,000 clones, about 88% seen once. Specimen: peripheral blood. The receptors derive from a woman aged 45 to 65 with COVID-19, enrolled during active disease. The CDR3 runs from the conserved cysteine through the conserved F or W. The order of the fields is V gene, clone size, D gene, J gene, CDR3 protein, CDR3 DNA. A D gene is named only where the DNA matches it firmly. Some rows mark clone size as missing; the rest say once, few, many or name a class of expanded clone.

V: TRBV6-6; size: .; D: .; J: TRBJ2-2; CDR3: CASSLRGAGGELFF; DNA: TGTGCCAGCAGTTTACGGGGGGCTGGCGGGGAGCTGTTTTTT
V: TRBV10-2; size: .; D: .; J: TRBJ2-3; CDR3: CASSESNRAGNTDTQYF; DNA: TGCGCCAGCAGTGAGTCTAACCGGGCGGGGAACACAGATACGCAGTATTTT
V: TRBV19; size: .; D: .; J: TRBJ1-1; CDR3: CASSWTTNTEAFF; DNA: TGTGCCAGTAGTTGGACAACGAACACTGAAGCTTTCTTT
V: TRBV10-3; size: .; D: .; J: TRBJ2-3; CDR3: CAIMSGPSDTQYF; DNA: TGTGCCATCATGAGCGGGCCATCAGATACGCAGTATTTT
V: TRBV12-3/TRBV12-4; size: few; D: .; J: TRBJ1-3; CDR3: CASTNRAGNTIYF; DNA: TGTGCCAGCACTAACAGGGCTGGAAACACCATATATTTT
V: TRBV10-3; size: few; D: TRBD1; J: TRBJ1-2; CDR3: CAIRGDRENYGYTF; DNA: TGTGCCATCAGGGGGGACAGGGAAAACTATGGCTACACCTTC
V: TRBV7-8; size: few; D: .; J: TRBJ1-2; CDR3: CASSQSGVYGYTF; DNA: TGTGCCAGCAGCCAGAGCGGAGTCTATGGCTACACCTTC
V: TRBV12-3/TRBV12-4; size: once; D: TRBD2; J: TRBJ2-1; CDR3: CASSSTGTRLFF; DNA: TGTGCCAGCAGTTCGACCGGGACTAGATTATTCTTC
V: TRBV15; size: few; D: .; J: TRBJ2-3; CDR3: CATSSFTDTQYF; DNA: TGTGCCACCAGTAGCTTCACAGATACGCAGTATTTT
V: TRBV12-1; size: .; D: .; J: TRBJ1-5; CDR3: CASSFEGGGDYSNQPQHF; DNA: TGTGCCAGCAGCTTTGAAGGTGGGGGGGACTATAGCAATCAGCCCCAGCATTTT
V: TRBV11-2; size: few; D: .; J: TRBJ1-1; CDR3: CASSPPTGNTEAFF; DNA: TGTGCCAGCAGCCCACCAACAGGGAACACTGAAGCTTTCTTT
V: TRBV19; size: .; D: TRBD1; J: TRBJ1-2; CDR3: CASSTGTGTNYGYTF; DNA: TGTGCCAGTAGTACCGGGACAGGGACTAACTATGGCTACACCTTC
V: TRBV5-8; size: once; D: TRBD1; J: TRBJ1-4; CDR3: CASSRRGRGPEEMFF; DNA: TGTGCCAGCAGCCGTAGGGGGCGCGGACCAGAGGAGATGTTTTTT
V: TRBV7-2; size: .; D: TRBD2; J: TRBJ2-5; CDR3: CASSPRLAGLGETQYF; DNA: TGTGCCAGCAGCCCTCGACTAGCGGGGTTAGGGGAGACCCAGTACTTC
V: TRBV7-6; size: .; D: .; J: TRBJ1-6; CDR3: CASSLASVGDSPLHF; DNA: TGTGCCAGCAGCTTAGCTTCCGTCGGGGATTCACCCCTCCACTTT
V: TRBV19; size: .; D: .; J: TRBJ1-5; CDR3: CASSLQENQPQHF; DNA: TGTGCCAGTAGTTTACAGGAAAATCAGCCCCAGCATTTT
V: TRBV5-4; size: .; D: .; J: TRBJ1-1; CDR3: CASSDAGGGATEAFF; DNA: TGTGCCAGCAGCGATGCCGGTGGCGGGGCCACTGAAGCTTTCTTT
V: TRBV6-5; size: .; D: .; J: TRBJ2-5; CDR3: CASTQGAGVQETQYF; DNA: TGTGCCAGCACCCAAGGGGCAGGGGTCCAAGAGACCCAGTACTTC
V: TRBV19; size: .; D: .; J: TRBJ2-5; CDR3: CASSVDRRYQETQYF; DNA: TGTGCCAGTAGTGTAGACCGGCGGTATCAAGAGACCCAGTACTTC
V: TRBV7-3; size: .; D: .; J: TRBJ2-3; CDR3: CASSLTGLSTDTQYF; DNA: TGTGCCAGCAGCTTAACGGGACTTTCCACAGATACGCAGTATTTT
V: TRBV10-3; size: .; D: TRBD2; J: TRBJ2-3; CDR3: CATGGLTDTQYF; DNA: TGTGCCACGGGGGGGCTGACAGATACGCAGTATTTT
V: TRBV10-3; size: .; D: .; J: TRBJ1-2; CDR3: CAISDSNREAGGYTF; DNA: TGTGCCATCAGTGACTCCAACAGGGAAGCCGGTGGCTACACCTTC
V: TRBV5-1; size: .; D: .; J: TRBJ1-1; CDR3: CASSLAGRANTEAFF; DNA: TGCGCCAGCAGCTTGGCCGGCAGGGCGAACACTGAAGCTTTCTTT
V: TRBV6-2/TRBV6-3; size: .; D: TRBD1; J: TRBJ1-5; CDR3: CASSRGQGNQPQHF; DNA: TGTGCCAGCAGCCGTGGACAGGGCAATCAGCCCCAGCATTTT
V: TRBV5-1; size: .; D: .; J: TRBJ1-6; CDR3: CASSWGGSPLHF; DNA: TGCGCCAGCAGCTGGGGAGGATCACCCCTCCACTTT
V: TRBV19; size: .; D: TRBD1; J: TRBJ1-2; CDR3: CASSIYPGQPIYGYTF; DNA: TGTGCCAGTAGTATTTACCCGGGACAGCCTATCTATGGCTACACCTTC
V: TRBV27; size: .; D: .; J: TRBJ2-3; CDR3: CASAAGSTDTQYF; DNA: TGTGCCTCTGCTGCGGGCTCCACAGATACGCAGTATTTT
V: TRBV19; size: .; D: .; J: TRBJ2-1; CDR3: CASSLQGHNEQFF; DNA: TGTGCCAGTAGTCTCCAGGGCCACAATGAGCAGTTCTTC
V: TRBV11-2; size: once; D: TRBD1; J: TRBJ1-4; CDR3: CASSSAGTGFEKLFF; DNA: TGTGCCAGCAGCTCGGCCGGGACAGGGTTTGAAAAACTGTTTTTT
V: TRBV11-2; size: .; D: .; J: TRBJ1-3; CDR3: CASSLPGNGNTIYF; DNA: TGTGCCAGCAGCTTACCGGGGAATGGAAACACCATATATTTT
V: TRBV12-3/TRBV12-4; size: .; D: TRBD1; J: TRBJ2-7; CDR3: CASTPGQGYEQYF; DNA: TGTGCCAGCACCCCGGGACAGGGATACGAGCAGTACTTC
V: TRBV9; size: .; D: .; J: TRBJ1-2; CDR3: CASSVDQQGYGYTF; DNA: TGTGCCAGCAGTGTGGATCAGCAGGGCTATGGCTACACCTTC
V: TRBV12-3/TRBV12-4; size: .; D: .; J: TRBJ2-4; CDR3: CASSPRGRNIQYF; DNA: TGTGCCAGCAGTCCCAGGGGCAGAAACATTCAGTACTTC
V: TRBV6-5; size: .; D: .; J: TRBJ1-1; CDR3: CASGRNTEAFF; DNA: TGTGCCAGCGGTAGGAACACTGAAGCTTTCTTT
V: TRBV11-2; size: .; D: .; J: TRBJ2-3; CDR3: CASSLYRATSTDTQYF; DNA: TGTGCCAGCAGCTTATACAGGGCCACTAGCACAGATACGCAGTATTTT
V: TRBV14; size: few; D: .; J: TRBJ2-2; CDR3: CASSQGAHTGELFF; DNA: TGTGCCAGCAGCCAAGGGGCGCACACCGGGGAGCTGTTTTTT
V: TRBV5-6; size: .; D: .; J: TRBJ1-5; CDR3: CASSLASLGALGQPQHF; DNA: TGTGCCAGCAGCTTGGCCTCTCTAGGAGCCTTGGGTCAGCCCCAGCATTTT
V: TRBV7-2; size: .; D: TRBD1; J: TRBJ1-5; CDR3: CASSIRQGSNQPQHF; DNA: TGTGCCAGCAGCATAAGACAGGGAAGCAATCAGCCCCAGCATTTT
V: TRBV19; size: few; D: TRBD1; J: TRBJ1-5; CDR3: CASSPGTEGNQPQHF; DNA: TGTGCCAGTAGTCCCGGGACAGAGGGCAATCAGCCCCAGCATTTT
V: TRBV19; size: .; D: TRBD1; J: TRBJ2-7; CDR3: CASRADRGGEQYF; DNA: TGTGCCAGTAGAGCGGACAGGGGTGGCGAGCAGTACTTC
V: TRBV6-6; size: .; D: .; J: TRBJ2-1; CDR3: CASCRAVEGGEQFF; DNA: TGTGCCAGCTGCCGGGCAGTGGAAGGAGGTGAGCAGTTCTTC
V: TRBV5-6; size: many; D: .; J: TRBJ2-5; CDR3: CASSFGLAQETQYF; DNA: TGTGCCAGCAGCTTCGGACTTGCTCAAGAGACCCAGTACTTC
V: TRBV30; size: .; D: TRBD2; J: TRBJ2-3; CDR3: CAWSGGTSGSGDTQYF; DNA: TGTGCCTGGAGTGGAGGAACTAGCGGAAGCGGAGATACGCAGTATTTT
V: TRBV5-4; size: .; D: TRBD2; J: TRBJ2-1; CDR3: CASSSGGARNEQFF; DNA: TGTGCCAGCAGCAGCGGGGGGGCCAGGAATGAGCAGTTCTTC
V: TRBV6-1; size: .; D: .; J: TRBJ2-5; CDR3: CATLFSGLTETQYF; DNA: TGTGCCACCTTATTTTCAGGGTTAACAGAGACCCAGTACTTC
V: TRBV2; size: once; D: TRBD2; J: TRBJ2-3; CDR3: CASMKTSGGDTQYF; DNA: TGTGCCAGCATGAAGACTAGCGGGGGGGATACGCAGTATTTT
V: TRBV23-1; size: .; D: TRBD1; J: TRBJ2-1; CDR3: CASSHGDRESNEQFF; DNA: TGCGCCAGCAGTCACGGGGACAGGGAATCAAATGAGCAGTTCTTC
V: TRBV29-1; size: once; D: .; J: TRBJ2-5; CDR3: CSEKTGHQETQYF; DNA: TGCAGCGAGAAAACAGGGCACCAAGAGACCCAGTACTTC
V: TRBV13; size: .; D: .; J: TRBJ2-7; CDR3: CASSFLGQNFYEQYF; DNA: TGTGCCAGCAGCTTTTTAGGACAGAACTTTTACGAGCAGTACTTC
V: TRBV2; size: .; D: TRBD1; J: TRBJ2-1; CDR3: CASRERDRGDEQFF; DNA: TGTGCCAGCAGAGAGCGGGACAGGGGGGATGAGCAGTTCTTC
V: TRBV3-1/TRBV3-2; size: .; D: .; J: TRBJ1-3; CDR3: CASSQGSAYSGNTIYF; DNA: TGTGCCAGCAGCCAAGGCAGCGCTTACTCTGGAAACACCATATATTTT
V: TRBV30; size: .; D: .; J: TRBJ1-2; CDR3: CAWSRDTRGYTF; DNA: TGTGCCTGGAGCCGGGATACGAGGGGCTACACCTTC
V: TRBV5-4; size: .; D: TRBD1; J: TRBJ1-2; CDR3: CASSPTGTDYGYTF; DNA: TGTGCCAGCAGCCCAACCGGGACAGACTATGGCTACACCTTC
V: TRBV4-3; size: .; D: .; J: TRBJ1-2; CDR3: CASSQAGETAQNYGYTF; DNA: TGCGCCAGCAGCCAAGCTGGCGAGACAGCTCAAAACTATGGCTACACCTTC